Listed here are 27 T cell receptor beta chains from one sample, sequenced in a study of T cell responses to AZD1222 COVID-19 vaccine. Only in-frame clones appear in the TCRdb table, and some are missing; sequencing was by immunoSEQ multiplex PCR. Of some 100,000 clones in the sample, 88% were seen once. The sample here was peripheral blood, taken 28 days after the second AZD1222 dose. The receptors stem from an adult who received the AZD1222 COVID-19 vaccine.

The CDR3 region is CASSWRLNTGELFF. CDR3 bases: TGTGCCAGCAGCTGGCGCCTGAACACCGGGGAGCTGTTTTTT. The gene calls are TRBV7-9 and TRBJ2-2; D gene uncertain. V gave up 4 bases and J gave up 1 base, with 7 bases separating them. Looked up from germline, CDR1 is SEHNR and CDR2 is FQNEAQ (reference sequence). The CDR3 totals 14 residues. Complete variable domain (other parts from reference TRBV7-9 and TRBJ2-2): DTGVSQNPRHKITKRGQNVTFRCDPISEHNRLYWYRQTLGQGPEFLTYFQNEAQLEKSRLLSDRFSAERPKGSFSTLEIQRTEQGDSAMYLCASSWRLNTGELFFGEGSRLTVL.

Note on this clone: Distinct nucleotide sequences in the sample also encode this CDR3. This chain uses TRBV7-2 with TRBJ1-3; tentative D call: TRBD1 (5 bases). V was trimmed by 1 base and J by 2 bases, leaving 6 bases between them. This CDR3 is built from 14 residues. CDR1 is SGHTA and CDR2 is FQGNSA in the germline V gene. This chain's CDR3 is CASSLGGAGNTIYF. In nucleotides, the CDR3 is TGTGCCAGCAGCTTAGGAGGGGCTGGAAACACCATATATTTT.

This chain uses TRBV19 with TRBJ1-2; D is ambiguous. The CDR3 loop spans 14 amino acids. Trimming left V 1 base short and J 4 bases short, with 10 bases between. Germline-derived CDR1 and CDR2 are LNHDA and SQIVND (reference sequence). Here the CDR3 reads CASSIVLVGYGYTF. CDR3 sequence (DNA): TGTGCCAGTAGTATAGTCCTGGTGGGCTATGGCTACACCTTC.

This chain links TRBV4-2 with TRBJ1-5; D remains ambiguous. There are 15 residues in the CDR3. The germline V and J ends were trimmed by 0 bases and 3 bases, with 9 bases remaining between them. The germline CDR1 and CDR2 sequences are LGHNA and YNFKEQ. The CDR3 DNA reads TGTGCCAGCAGCCAAGAAGGGCCGAACAATCAGCCCCAGCATTTT. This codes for CASSQEGPNNQPQHF.

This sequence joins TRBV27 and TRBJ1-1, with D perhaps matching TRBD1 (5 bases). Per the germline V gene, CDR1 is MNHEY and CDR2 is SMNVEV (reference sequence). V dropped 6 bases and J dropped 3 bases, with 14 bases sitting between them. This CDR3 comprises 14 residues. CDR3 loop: CASSPRVPYTEAFF. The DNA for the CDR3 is TGTGCCAGCAGCCCCAGGGTCCCCTACACTGAAGCTTTCTTT.

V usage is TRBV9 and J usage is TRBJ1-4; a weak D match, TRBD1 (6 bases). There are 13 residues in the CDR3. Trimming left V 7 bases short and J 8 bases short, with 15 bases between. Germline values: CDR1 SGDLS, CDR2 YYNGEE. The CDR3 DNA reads TGTGCCAGCGGGCGGGGGCTCGGAGAAAAACTGTTTTTT. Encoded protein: CASGRGLGEKLFF.

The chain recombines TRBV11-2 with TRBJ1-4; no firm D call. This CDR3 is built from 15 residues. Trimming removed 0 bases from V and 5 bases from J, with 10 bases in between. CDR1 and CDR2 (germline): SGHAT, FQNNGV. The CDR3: CASSLEYSENEKLFF. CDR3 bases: TGTGCCAGCAGCTTAGAGTACAGTGAGAATGAAAAACTGTTTTTT.

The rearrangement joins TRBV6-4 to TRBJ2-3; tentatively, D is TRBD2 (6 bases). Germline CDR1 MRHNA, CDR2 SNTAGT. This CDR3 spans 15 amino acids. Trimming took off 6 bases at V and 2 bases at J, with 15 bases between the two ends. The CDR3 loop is CASSPLAGTTDTQYF. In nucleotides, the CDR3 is TGTGCCAGCAGCCCCCTGGCGGGGACCACAGATACGCAGTATTTT.

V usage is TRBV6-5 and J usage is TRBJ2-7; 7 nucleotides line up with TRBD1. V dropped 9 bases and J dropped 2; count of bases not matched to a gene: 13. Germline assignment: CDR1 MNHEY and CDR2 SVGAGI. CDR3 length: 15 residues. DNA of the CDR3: TGTGCCAGTTCGACGGGTGGGACAGAGACCTACGAGCAGTACTTC. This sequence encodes CASSTGGTETYEQYF.

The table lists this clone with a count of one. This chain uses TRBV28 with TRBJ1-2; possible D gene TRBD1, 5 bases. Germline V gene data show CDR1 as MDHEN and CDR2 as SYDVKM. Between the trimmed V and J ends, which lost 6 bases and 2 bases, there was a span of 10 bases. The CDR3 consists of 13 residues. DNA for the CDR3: TGTGCCAGCAGCCCTCGGGGGAACTATGGCTACACCTTC. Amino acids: CASSPRGNYGYTF.

The CDR3 loop reads CATLDLYSNQPQHF. CDR3 DNA sequence: TGCGCCACCCTGGATCTCTATAGCAATCAGCCCCAGCATTTT. The chain links TRBV10-2 to TRBJ1-5; D ambiguous. Germline CDR1 reads WSHSY; CDR2 reads SAAADI. CDR3 size: 14 residues. With 10 bases removed from V and 0 bases from J, the gap between germline ends came to 13 bases.

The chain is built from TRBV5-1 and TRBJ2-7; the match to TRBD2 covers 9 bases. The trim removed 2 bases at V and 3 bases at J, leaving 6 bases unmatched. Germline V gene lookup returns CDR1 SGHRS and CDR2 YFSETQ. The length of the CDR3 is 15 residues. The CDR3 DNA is TGCGCCAGCAGCTTAGGCGCTAGCGGGATCTACGAGCAGTACTTC. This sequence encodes CASSLGASGIYEQYF.

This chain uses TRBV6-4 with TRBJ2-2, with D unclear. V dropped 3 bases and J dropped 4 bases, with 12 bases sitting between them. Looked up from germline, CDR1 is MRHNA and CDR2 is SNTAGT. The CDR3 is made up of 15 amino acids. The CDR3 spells CASSEDTLPTGELFF. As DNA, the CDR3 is TGTGCCAGCAGTGAAGACACCCTGCCCACCGGGGAGCTGTTTTTT.

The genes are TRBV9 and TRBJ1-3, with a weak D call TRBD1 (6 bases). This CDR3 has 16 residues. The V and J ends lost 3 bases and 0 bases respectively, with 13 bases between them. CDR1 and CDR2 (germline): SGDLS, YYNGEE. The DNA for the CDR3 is TGTGCCAGCAGCGACCGACAGGCGAGCTCTGGAAACACCATATATTTT. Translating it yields CASSDRQASSGNTIYF. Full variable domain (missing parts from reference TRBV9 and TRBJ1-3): DSGVTQTPKHLITATGQRVTLRCSPRSGDLSVYWYQQSLDQGLQFLIQYYNGEERAKGNILERFSAQQFPDLHSELNLSSLELGDSALYFCASSDRQASSGNTIYFGEGSWLTVV.

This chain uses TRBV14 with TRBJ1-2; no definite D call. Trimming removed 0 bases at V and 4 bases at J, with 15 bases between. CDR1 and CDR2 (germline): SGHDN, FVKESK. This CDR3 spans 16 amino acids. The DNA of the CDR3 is TGTGCCAGCAGCCAAGAAGGACTCCCGACCGTCTATGGCTACACCTTC. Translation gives CASSQEGLPTVYGYTF.

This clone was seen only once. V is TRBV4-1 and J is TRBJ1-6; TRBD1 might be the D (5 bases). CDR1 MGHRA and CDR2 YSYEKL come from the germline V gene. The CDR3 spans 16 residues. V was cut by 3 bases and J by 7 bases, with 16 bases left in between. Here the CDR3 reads CASSHWGDSRNSPLHF. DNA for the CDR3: TGCGCCAGCAGCCATTGGGGGGATTCACGGAATTCACCCCTCCACTTT.

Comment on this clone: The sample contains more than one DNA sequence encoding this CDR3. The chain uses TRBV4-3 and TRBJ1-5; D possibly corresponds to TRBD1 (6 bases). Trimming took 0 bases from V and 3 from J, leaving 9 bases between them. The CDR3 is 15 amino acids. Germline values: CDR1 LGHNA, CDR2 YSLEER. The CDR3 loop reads CASSQDTGPNQPQHF. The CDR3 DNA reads TGCGCCAGCAGCCAAGATACAGGGCCCAATCAGCCCCAGCATTTT.

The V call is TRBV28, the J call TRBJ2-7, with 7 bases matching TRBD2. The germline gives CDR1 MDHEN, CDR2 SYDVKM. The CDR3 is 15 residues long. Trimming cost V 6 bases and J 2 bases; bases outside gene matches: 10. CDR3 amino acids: CASSVPRGGTYEQYF. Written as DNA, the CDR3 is TGTGCCAGCAGCGTACCTAGGGGAGGGACCTACGAGCAGTACTTC.

CDR3 residues: CATSGQGVITEAFF. The DNA for the CDR3 is TGTGCTACATCAGGACAGGGGGTTATCACTGAAGCTTTCTTT. The chain employs TRBV12-5 and TRBJ1-1, with TRBD1 identical over 10 bases. The trim removed 10 bases at V and 4 bases at J, leaving 9 bases unmatched. Germline V gene sequence: CDR1 LGHNT, CDR2 FRNRAP. CDR3 length equals 14 residues.

CDR3 in DNA: TGCGCCAGCAGCCAAGAGACGGGAGGTGCTGAGCAGTTCTTC. It is translated as CASSQETGGAEQFF. J is TRBJ2-1 and V is TRBV4-3; 7 bases map to TRBD2. Germline-derived CDR1 and CDR2 are LGHNA and YSLEER. After removal of 0 bases from V and 9 bases from J, the junction contained 5 bases not matched to a gene. This CDR3 has 14 amino acids.

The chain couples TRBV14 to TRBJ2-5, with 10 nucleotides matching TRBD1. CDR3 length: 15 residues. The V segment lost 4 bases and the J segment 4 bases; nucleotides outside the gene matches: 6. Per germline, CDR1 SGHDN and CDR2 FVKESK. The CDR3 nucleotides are TGTGCCAGCAGCCGGTGGACAGGGGGGGGAGAGACCCAGTACTTC. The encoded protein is CASSRWTGGGETQYF.

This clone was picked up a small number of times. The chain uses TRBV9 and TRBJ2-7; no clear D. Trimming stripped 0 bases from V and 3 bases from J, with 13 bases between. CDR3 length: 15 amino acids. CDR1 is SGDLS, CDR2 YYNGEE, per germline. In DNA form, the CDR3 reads TGTGCCAGCAGCGTAGCAACAGACCCCCTCTACGAGCAGTACTTC. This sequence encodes CASSVATDPLYEQYF.

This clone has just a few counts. In DNA, the CDR3 is TGTGCCAGCAGCTTAGGTGCAGGGTCCCAAGAGACCCAGTACTTC. It specifies CASSLGAGSQETQYF. The chain employs TRBV7-2 and TRBJ2-5; tentatively, D is TRBD1 (5 bases). The V and J ends lost 1 base and 1 base respectively, with 10 bases between them. The germline V gene encodes CDR1 SGHTA and CDR2 FQGNSA. This CDR3 has 15 amino acids.

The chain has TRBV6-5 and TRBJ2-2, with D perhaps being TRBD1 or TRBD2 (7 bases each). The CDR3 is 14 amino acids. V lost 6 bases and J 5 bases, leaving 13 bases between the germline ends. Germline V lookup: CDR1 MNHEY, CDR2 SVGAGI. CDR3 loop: CASRPRGGTGELFF. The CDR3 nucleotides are TGTGCCAGCAGACCCAGGGGGGGGACCGGGGAGCTGTTTTTT.

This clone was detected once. CDR3 sequence: CASSYSISQSNQPQHF. The CDR3 nucleotides read TGTGCCAGCAGTTACTCGATCTCCCAGAGCAATCAGCCCCAGCATTTT. The chain recombines TRBV6-5 with TRBJ1-5; D call uncertain. Germline V gene lookup returns CDR1 MNHEY and CDR2 SVGAGI. Trimming took 0 bases from V and 1 from J, leaving 10 bases between them. This CDR3 is 16 amino acids long.

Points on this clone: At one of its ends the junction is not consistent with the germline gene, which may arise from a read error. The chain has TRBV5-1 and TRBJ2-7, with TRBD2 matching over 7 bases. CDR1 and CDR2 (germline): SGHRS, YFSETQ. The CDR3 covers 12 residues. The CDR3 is CASSPGRGPWDF. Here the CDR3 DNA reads TGCGCCAGCAGCCCTGGGAGGGGACCCTGGGACTTC.

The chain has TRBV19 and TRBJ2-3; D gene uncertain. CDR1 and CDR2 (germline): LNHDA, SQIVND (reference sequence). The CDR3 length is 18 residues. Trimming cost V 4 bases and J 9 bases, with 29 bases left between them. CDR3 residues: CASSTKHDPYSNHGTQYF. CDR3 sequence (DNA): TGTGCCAGTAGTACCAAACATGACCCCTATTCGAATCATGGGACGCAGTATTTT.